These T cell receptor beta chains were read from a single sample in a study of cytomegalovirus exposure and HLA in healthy donors. Measured with immunoSEQ multiplex PCR; TCRdb has only the in-frame clones, and not every one. The sample consists of tens of thousands of clones, about 72% of them appearing once. Input material: PBMCs. The receptors were gathered from a woman aged 25 to 45 in good health and CMV-seropositive. Each CDR3 is given with its conserved first and last residue. A D gene is named only where the DNA matches it firmly. Clone size is not always given. Where it is, it says once, few, many or a class for expanded clones.

clone_size cdr3_length d_call j_call v_call cdr3_nt cdr3_aa
NA 13 NA TRBJ2-1 TRBV7-9 TGTGCCAGCAGCTCGGGAGTAAGGAATGAGCAGTTCTTC CASSSGVRNEQFF
NA 15 NA TRBJ1-5 TRBV19 TGTGCCAGTAGCCGCAGGGAGGGTGGCAATCAGCCCCAGCATTTT CASSRREGGNQPQHF
NA 13 NA TRBJ2-3 TRBV9 TGTGCCAGCAGCGTAGCCTGGCCAGATACGCAGTATTTT CASSVAWPDTQYF
NA 14 TRBD2 TRBJ2-7 TRBV5-1 TGCGCCAGCAGCTTGACTAGCGGCTCCTACGAGCAGTACTTC CASSLTSGSYEQYF
few 14 NA TRBJ2-7 TRBV27 TGTGCCAGCAGTTTATCTAGGACTTACTACGAGCAGTACTTC CASSLSRTYYEQYF
few 17 TRBD1 TRBJ1-1 TRBV4-1 TGCGCCAGCAGCCAAACCAGACCGGGACAGGGTAGAACTGAAGCTTTCTTT CASSQTRPGQGRTEAFF
NA 16 TRBD2 TRBJ2-3 TRBV6-4 TGTGCCAGCAGTGAATTACCAGCGGGAGGCACAGATACGCAGTATTTT CASSELPAGGTDTQYF
NA 16 TRBD2 TRBJ2-7 TRBV10-1 TGCGCCAGCAGTGAGTCTAGGACTAGCGGTTCCTACGAGCAGTACTTC CASSESRTSGSYEQYF
NA 15 TRBD1 TRBJ1-4 TRBV27 TGTGCCAGCAGTTTATCAGGGACAGGGATGGAAAAACTGTTTTTT CASSLSGTGMEKLFF
NA 17 TRBD1 TRBJ1-6 TRBV28 TGTGCCAGCAGCCCTAGACAGGGAAGCTCCTATAATTCACCCCTCCACTTT CASSPRQGSSYNSPLHF
NA 14 TRBD2 TRBJ2-5 TRBV5-1 TGCGCCAGCAGACCTAGCGGGGTCCAAGAGACCCAGTACTTC CASRPSGVQETQYF
NA 16 NA TRBJ2-7 TRBV5-1 TGCGCCAGCAGGTTAGGTAGCGGCCAGAGCTCCTACGAGCAGTACTTC CASRLGSGQSSYEQYF
NA 12 NA TRBJ1-5 TRBV7-9 TGTTCCAGCAGCTTGAGGGATCAGCCCCAGCATTTT CSSSLRDQPQHF
NA 13 NA TRBJ1-1 TRBV27 TGTGCCAGCAGTCTGGGGCAGAACACTGAAGCTTTCTTT CASSLGQNTEAFF
NA 12 NA TRBJ1-1 TRBV28 TGTGCCAGCAGTTTATCTCCTAATGAAGCTTTCTTT CASSLSPNEAFF
NA 13 NA TRBJ1-2 TRBV19 TGTGCCAGTAGTATACCGGGATTTTATGGCTACACCTTC CASSIPGFYGYTF
NA 15 TRBD1 TRBJ1-5 TRBV30 TGTGCCTTTTCTACCGGGACAGGGGATTCTAGGCCCCAGCATTTT CAFSTGTGDSRPQHF
NA 14 NA TRBJ2-7 TRBV6-1 TGTGCCAGCAGTGAAGTCGGCGGAACCTACGAGCAGTACTTC CASSEVGGTYEQYF
NA 16 TRBD1 TRBJ2-7 TRBV5-4 TGTGCCAGCAGCCGGGGGTCCGGGACAGGGTCCTACGAGCAGTACTTC CASSRGSGTGSYEQYF
NA 16 TRBD1 TRBJ1-4 TRBV9 TGTGCCAGCAGCGTCGCCCCTGGACAGGGGGATGAAAAACTGTTTTTT CASSVAPGQGDEKLFF
NA 14 TRBD2 TRBJ2-3 TRBV19 TGTGCCAGTAGTATTAGCGGGAGCGCAGATACGCAGTATTTT CASSISGSADTQYF
NA 15 NA TRBJ1-5 TRBV27 TGTGCCAGCAGTTTATCTGCCAGAAACAATCAGCCCCAGCATTTT CASSLSARNNQPQHF
NA 15 NA TRBJ1-5 TRBV6-5 TGTGCCAGCAGTTACTCGCCGGAGGGTGGTCAGCCCCAGCATTTT CASSYSPEGGQPQHF
NA 14 NA TRBJ1-1 TRBV2 TGTGCCAGCAGCCAAAGGGGTACGGCTTCTGAAGCTTTCTTT CASSQRGTASEAFF
NA 13 TRBD1 TRBJ1-1 TRBV28 TGTGCCAGCAGTTTGACAGGGGGGAATGAAGCTTTCTTT CASSLTGGNEAFF
NA 14 TRBD1 TRBJ2-7 TRBV11-2 TGTGCCAGCAGCCCGGGACAGGGGGCGAGTGAGCAGTACTTC CASSPGQGASEQYF
NA 14 TRBD1 TRBJ1-1 TRBV5-5 TGTGCCAGCAGCTTGGGGGACAGCCGGACTGAAGCTTTCTTT CASSLGDSRTEAFF
NA 17 TRBD1 TRBJ1-4 TRBV4-2 TGTGCCAGCAGCCAAGAGACAGGGGGCCGGGCTAATGAAAAACTGTTTTTT CASSQETGGRANEKLFF
NA 13 NA TRBJ2-1 TRBV7-2 TGTGCCAGCGGCAACGTAGCACGAGGGGAGCAGTTCTTC CASGNVARGEQFF
NA 13 NA TRBJ2-7 TRBV6-5 TGTGCCAGCAGAACGACAGAGTCCTACGAGCAGTACTTC CASRTTESYEQYF
NA 12 NA TRBJ2-7 TRBV5-4 TGTGCCAGCAGCCCGCGGGACGGCGAGCAGTACTTC CASSPRDGEQYF
NA 16 TRBD1 TRBJ2-1 TRBV28 TGTGCCAGCAGTTCCTCCGGACAGGTGGTATACAATGAGCAGTTCTTC CASSSSGQVVYNEQFF
once 13 NA TRBJ1-1 TRBV14 TGTGCCAGCAGCTCCCAGGCCGGCACTGAAGCTTTCTTT CASSSQAGTEAFF
NA 14 NA TRBJ2-1 TRBV15 TGTGCCACCAGCAGGGTCAAGGCAGGGAATGAGCAGTTCTTC CATSRVKAGNEQFF
NA 19 TRBD2 TRBJ2-7 TRBV27 TGTGCCAGCAGTTTCGGGCCCTTCTCAACTAGCGGGAGGGCCTGGGAGCAGTACTTC CASSFGPFSTSGRAWEQYF
NA 15 TRBD2 TRBJ2-3 TRBV2 TGTGCCAGCAGTGCGTCTAGCGGGAGGACAGATACGCAGTATTTT CASSASSGRTDTQYF
NA 18 NA TRBJ2-2 TRBV28 TGTGCCAGCAGCGGGGACAATCTCCTCCCCTCGAACACCGGGGAGCTGTTTTTT CASSGDNLLPSNTGELFF
NA 15 TRBD1 TRBJ2-5 TRBV19 TGTGCCAGTAGTATCGGACAGGGGGCCTGGGAGACCCAGTACTTC CASSIGQGAWETQYF
NA 16 TRBD1 TRBJ2-4 TRBV5-1 TGCGCCAGCAGCTCGGGACGAGGGGGCGGCAAAAACATTCAGTACTTC CASSSGRGGGKNIQYF
NA 12 NA TRBJ1-2 TRBV5-1 TGCGCCAGCGGGGCTTGGGACAATGGCTACACCTTC CASGAWDNGYTF
NA 12 TRBD2 TRBJ2-1 TRBV5-4 TGTGCCAGCAGCCAGACTAGCGCCGAGCAGTTCTTC CASSQTSAEQFF
few 13 NA TRBJ1-2 TRBV2 TGTGCCAGCAGTGACCAGGGGCCACATGGCTACACCTTC CASSDQGPHGYTF
medium-sized 14 TRBD1 TRBJ2-7 TRBV6-1 TGTGCCAGCAACAGGGACAGGGGAAGGTACGAGCAGTACTTC CASNRDRGRYEQYF
NA 14 NA TRBJ1-6 TRBV5-4 TGTGCCAGCAGCTTGGACAGGGCGAGTTCACCCCTCCACTTT CASSLDRASSPLHF
NA 15 TRBD2 TRBJ2-3 TRBV5-8 TGTGCCAGCAGGTTACTAGCGGGAGTCACAGATACGCAGTATTTT CASRLLAGVTDTQYF
few 16 TRBD2 TRBJ2-1 TRBV10-3 TGTGCCATCAGTGGATCTAGCGGGAGTTCCTACAATGAGCAGTTCTTC CAISGSSGSSYNEQFF
NA 16 TRBD2 TRBJ2-2 TRBV7-9 TGTGCCAGCAGCTTACTACTAGCGGGAGGTCCCGGGGAGCTGTTTTTT CASSLLLAGGPGELFF
NA 15 NA TRBJ2-7 TRBV5-6 TGTGCCAGCAGCGCCGGACCCCGGGGGAGCTACGAGCAGTACTTC CASSAGPRGSYEQYF
NA 15 TRBD1 TRBJ2-1 TRBV5-6 TGTGCCAGCAGCTTGGCCCCGGACAGGTCCAATGAGCAGTTCTTC CASSLAPDRSNEQFF
NA 16 TRBD1 TRBJ1-2 TRBV10-1 TGCGCCAGCACCGAGGACAGGGCACAAGCTAACTATGGCTACCCCTTC CASTEDRAQANYGYPF
NA 15 TRBD1 TRBJ1-2 TRBV30 TGTGCCCGACAGGGGAACTCGGCGCCGAGCGGTGGCTACACCTTC CARQGNSAPSGGYTF